The 2 T cell receptor beta chains given below trace back to one sample, sequenced in a study of patients and donors after allogeneic stem cell transplantation. TCRdb reprocessed the RT-PCR reads with MiXCR, giving one entry per CDR3 protein. The sample yields 70,000 to 95,000 distinct CDR3 sequences, around 5% seen once. Specimen: blood, either unsorted or a sorted T cell fraction (not recorded which). All receptors derive from a human donor who was either an allogeneic HSCT recipient or a stem cell or donor lymphocyte infusion donor (not recorded which). It is not recorded whose cells these are; they may come from a transplant donor.

This clonotype was counted at least ten times. This sequence joins TRBV27 and TRBJ1-2; D is undetermined. CDR3 length: 13 amino acids. The V end was cut by 1 base, the J end by 12 bases, with 15 bases between. Germline V gives CDR1 MNHEY, CDR2 SMNVEV (reference sequence). The DNA for the CDR3 is TGTGCCAGCAGTTTATACGCCTCCCCCCAGAACACCTTC. Its translation is CASSLYASPQNTF.

The chain combines TRBV20-1 with TRBJ1-2; unclear D gene. V lost 3 bases to trimming and J lost 4 bases, with 6 bases between them. Per the germline V gene, CDR1 is DFQATT and CDR2 is SNEGSKA (reference sequence). The CDR3 is made up of 11 amino acids. DNA of the CDR3: TGCAGTGCTAGTGAGGGCTATGGCTACACCTTC. Its protein product is CSASEGYGYTF.